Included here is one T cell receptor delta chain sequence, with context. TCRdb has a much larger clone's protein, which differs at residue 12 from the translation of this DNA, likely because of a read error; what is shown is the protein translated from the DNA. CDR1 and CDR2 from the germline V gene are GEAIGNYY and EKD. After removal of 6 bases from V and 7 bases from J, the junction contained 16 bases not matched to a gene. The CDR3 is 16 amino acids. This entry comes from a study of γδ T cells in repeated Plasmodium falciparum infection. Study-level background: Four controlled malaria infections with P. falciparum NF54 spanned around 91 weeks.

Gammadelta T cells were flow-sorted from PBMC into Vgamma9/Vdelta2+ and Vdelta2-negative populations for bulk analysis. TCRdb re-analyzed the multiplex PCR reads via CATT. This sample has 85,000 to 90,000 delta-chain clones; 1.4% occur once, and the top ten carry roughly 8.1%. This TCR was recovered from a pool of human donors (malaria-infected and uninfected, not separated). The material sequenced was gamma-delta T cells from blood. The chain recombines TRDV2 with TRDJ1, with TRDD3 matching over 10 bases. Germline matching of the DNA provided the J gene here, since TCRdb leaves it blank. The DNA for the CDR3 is TGTGCCTGTTTCGTACTGGGGGATGTCCCTGGCGGTAAACTCATCTTT. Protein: CACFVLGDVPGGKLIF.